This TCR beta chain was found in a study of CD8 T cells in Susac syndrome. About this clonotype: Its antigen is currently unknown.

Controls comprised healthy donors matched for age and sex. Both CD4+ and CD8+ T cells were negatively isolated, and TEMRA cells underwent FACS enrichment. Study-level results: As the study acknowledged, the number of individuals who were part of its TCR sequencing and HLA analysis was relatively small.

The CDR3 has 12 residues. In germline, CDR1 is MNHNY, CDR2 SVGAGI (reference sequence). The ends were cut back, 5 bases at V and 5 bases at J, with 7 bases in the middle. Random hexamers were used to reverse transcribe an amount of 0.5 to 1 ug RNA. Amplification of TCR beta CDR3 by immunoSEQ multiplex PCR spanned 54 Vbeta and 13 Jbeta. TCRdb recomputed calls from the immunoSEQ multiplex PCR reads with MiXCR, one row per CDR3 protein. Here the sample spans more than 150,000 distinct CDR3 sequences, roughly nine tenths being singletons. What was sequenced was CD4+ T cells from PBMCs. This clonotype was sampled from a human donor in good health. The rearrangement uses TRBV6-6 and TRBJ2-1; D is unclear. The CDR3 reads CASSRPDNEQFF. CDR3 nucleotides: TGTGCCAGCAGTCGGCCGGACAATGAGCAGTTCTTC.